This T cell receptor beta chain was captured by sequencing in a study of blood T cell repertoires in COVID-19. Study context: The United States, Italy and Spain provided the acute and convalescent COVID-19 samples. From T cells, B-cell-depleted T cells, or PBMCs came the material, which was cDNA or gDNA.

Germline V gives CDR1 LNHDA, CDR2 SQIVND (reference sequence). The V gene end was trimmed by 6 bases and the J gene end by 5 bases; junction bases not matched to a gene: 13. The length of the CDR3 is 15 residues. Original analysis: From reference gene primer amplification, estimates of nucleated cell counts were derived. TCRdb's table, derived via immunoSEQ multiplex PCR, lists solely in-frame clones and lacks some. D and trimming were read from the DNA, whereas the V and J calls and clone size are those reported in that table. In the table there are around 100,000 clones, just over 85% of which are singletons.

Specimen: peripheral blood. The source is a human donor in a cohort sampled during active COVID-19. This rearrangement joins TRBV19 to TRBJ2-7; 7 bases agree with TRBD1. In DNA, the CDR3 is TGTGCCAGTAGCCCCTACCCGGACAGGTCCCACGAGCAGTACTTC. This sequence encodes CASSPYPDRSHEQYF.